The clone carrying this TCR beta chain was observed a single time. This specimen belongs to a study of blood T cell repertoires in COVID-19. About the study: Italy, Spain and the United States were the sources of the convalescent and acute COVID-19 samples. Nucleic acid was either cDNA or gDNA, and it came from T cells, B-cell-depleted T cells, or PBMCs.

Authors' data handling: Amplified reference gene primers provided the basis for estimating nucleated cell counts. Libraries were prepared by immunoSEQ multiplex PCR; TCRdb keeps only in-frame clonotypes and omits some of them. V and J calls and clone size are copied from that table; D and trimming were computed from the DNA. The sample holds roughly 120,000 clones, about 85% seen once. Trimming cost V 4 bases and J 2 bases, with 16 bases left between them. Germline V lookup: CDR1 SGHRS, CDR2 YFSETQ. This CDR3 has 17 amino acids. This sequence was found in a man between 40 and 49 years old with acute or convalescent COVID-19. What was sequenced was peripheral blood. The V and J genes are TRBV5-1 and TRBJ2-6, with TRBD1 as a possible D gene (6 bases). The CDR3 reads CASSPQTGTPGANVLTF. As DNA, the CDR3 is TGCGCCAGCAGCCCACAGACAGGAACCCCTGGGGCCAACGTCCTGACTTTC.